What follows is one TCR beta chain and its context. Its target antigen remains unknown. The record has no base qualities; no much larger clone is one base away. Patients with autoimmune disease history or receiving systemic immunosuppression were excluded from the trial. Peripheral blood for TCR sequencing was drawn from every dose cohort at baseline, at cycle 4 day 1 and at cycle 7 day 1. The samples were taken from a phase I, first-in-human, multicenter, open-label dose-escalation trial of ivuxolimab. Adults with locally advanced or metastatic melanoma, renal cell, hepatocellular, or head and neck squamous cell carcinoma were enrolled in the trial. Before TCR sequencing, CD4+ T cells and CD8+ T cells were sorted from peripheral blood as separate populations. Genomic DNA was extracted from sorted cells for sequencing of the TCRbeta CDR3 region. The immunoSEQ Assay was used for sequencing of TCRbeta CDR3 regions. TCRdb re-hosts the immuneACCESS table, in-frame sequences only. Its copies lack some clones; in the studies checked, an unresolved V gene accounts for under half of them, and the cause for the rest is not known. Here the sample has tens of thousands of clones; more than 80% occur a single time. Less than 5.5% of the sample is held by the ten biggest clonotypes.

This record belongs to a study of OX40 agonist ivuxolimab in advanced cancers. Broadly, across the study: Ivuxolimab, which targeted the costimulatory receptor OX40 (CD134), was an agonistic, fully human IgG2 monoclonal antibody. In the dose-escalation cohort, 75% to 90% of patients were male, and the mean age was 60 years with a range of roughly 20 to 80. The paper covers the monotherapy dose-escalation part of the phase I ivuxolimab trial, which included N = 52 patients. The point of sequencing TCRbeta in the periphery was to test whether ivuxolimab changed TCR sequence diversity and drove clonal T-cell expansion. Patients were allowed to have had prior anti-PD-1, anti-PD-L1 or anti-CTLA-4 therapy, and around 41% of the dose-escalation patients had previously received checkpoint inhibitors. Among the approximately 50 dose-escalation patients, about 20 had hepatocellular carcinoma, some 15 melanoma, 9 renal cell carcinoma and 9 head and neck cancer. Three dose-escalation patients achieved partial responses, one with hepatocellular carcinoma and two with cutaneous melanoma. Intravenous ivuxolimab was administered to patients every 2 weeks at six dose levels: 0.01, 0.1, 0.3, 1.5, 3 and 10 mg/kg.

V sheds 8 bases and J sheds 6 bases, leaving 14 bases between their ends. The CDR3 runs 13 amino acids, cysteine and phenylalanine included. The DNA shown is the 39-base CDR3, in frame from base 1. For CDR1 and CDR2, the germline V gene lists ENHRY and SYGVKD. The research as a whole found: After ivuxolimab, more expanded clones were found on average in CD8+ T cells than in CD4+ T cells. Which antigens the clonally expanded peripheral T cells were specific for was not determined. At doses of 0.1 to 3.0 mg/kg, clonal expansion of both CD4+ and CD8+ T cells in blood was seen between baseline and week 6. In the 0.1-3.0 mg/kg groups, partial responders were among the patients with the lowest normalized peripheral clonal expansion, particularly in CD8+ T cells. Low levels of normalized T-cell clonal expansion were also seen in some nonresponding patients.

This clonotype was sampled from an adult with an advanced solid tumor such as melanoma, head and neck, liver or kidney cancer. The specimen comprised CD4+ or CD8+ T cells sorted from blood, sampled in a trial of the OX40 agonist ivuxolimab. The V gene is TRBV10-3 and the J gene is TRBJ2-1; TRBD1 is a possible D gene, resting on 5 matching bases. The nucleotide sequence reads as follows: TGTGCCATCGAAGACTCAGGGTTCAATGAGCAGTTCTTC. It encodes CAIEDSGFNEQFF.